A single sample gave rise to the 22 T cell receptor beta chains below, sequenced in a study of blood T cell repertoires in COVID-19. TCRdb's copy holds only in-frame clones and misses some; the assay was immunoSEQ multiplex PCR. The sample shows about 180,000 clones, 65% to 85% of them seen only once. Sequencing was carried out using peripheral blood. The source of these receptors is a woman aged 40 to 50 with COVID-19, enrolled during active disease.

CDR3 DNA sequence: TGTGCCAGTAGTATAGATAGAGCGGGGATAGGGTCTGGGGCCAACGTCCTGACTTTC. Protein: CASSIDRAGIGSGANVLTF. The chain has TRBV19 and TRBJ2-6; 7 bases map to TRBD2. The CDR3 length is 19 residues. The germline gives CDR1 LNHDA, CDR2 SQIVND (reference sequence). Trimming at V came to 0 bases and at J to 1 base, leaving 9 bases not matched to a gene.

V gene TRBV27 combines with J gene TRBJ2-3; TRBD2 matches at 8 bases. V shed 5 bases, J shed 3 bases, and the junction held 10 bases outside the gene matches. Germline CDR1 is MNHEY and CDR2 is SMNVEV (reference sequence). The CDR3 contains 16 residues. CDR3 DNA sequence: TGTGCCAGCAGTCTCAGACCGGGAGGGGGAACAGATACGCAGTATTTT. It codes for CASSLRPGGGTDTQYF.

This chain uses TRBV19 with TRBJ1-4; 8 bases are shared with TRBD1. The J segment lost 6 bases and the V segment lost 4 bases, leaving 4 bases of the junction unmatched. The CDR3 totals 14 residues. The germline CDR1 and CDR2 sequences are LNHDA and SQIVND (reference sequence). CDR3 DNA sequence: TGTGCCAGTAGTACAGGGGGCAATGATGAAAAACTGTTTTTT. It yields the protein CASSTGGNDEKLFF.

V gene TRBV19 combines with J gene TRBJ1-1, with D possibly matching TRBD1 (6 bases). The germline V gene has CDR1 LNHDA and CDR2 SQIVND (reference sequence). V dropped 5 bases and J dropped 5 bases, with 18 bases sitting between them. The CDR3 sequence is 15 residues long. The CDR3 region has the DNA TGTGCCAGTAGTGGACTCGACAGGAGAGGAACTGAAGCTTTCTTT. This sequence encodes CASSGLDRRGTEAFF. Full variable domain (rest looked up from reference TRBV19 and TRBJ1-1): DGGITQSPKYLFRKEGQNVTLSCEQNLNHDAMYWYRQDPGQGLRLIYYSQIVNDFQKGDIAEGYSVSREKKESFPLTVTSAQKNPTAFYLCASSGLDRRGTEAFFGQGTRLTVV.

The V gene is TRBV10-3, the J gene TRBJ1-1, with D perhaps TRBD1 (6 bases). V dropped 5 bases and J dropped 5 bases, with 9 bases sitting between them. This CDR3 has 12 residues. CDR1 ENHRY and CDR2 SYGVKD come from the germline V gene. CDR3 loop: CAISHRETEAFF. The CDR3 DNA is TGTGCCATCAGTCACAGGGAGACTGAAGCTTTCTTT.

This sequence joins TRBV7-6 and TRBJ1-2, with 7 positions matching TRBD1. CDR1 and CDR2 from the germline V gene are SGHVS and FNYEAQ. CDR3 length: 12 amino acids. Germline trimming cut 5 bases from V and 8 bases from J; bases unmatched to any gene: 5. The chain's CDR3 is CASSDRGLGYTF. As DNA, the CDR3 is TGTGCCAGCAGCGATAGGGGGCTGGGCTACACCTTC.

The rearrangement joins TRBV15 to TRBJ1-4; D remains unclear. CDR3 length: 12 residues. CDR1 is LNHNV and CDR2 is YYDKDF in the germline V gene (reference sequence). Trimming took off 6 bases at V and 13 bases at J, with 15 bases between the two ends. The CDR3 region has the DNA TGTGCCACCAGTAGCTGGGTGCCGGGACTGTTTTTT. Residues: CATSSWVPGLFF.

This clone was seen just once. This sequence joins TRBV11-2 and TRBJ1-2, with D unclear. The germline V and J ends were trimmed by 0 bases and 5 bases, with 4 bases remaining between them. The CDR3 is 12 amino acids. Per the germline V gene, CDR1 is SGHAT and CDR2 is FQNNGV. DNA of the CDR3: TGTGCCAGCAGCTTAGACGGGTATGGCTACACCTTC. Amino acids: CASSLDGYGYTF.

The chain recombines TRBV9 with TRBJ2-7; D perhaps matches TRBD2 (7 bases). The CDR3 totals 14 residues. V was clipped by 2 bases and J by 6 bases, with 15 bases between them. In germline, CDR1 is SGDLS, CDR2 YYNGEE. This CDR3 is CASSVDQGRGEQYF. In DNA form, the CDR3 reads TGTGCCAGCAGCGTTGACCAGGGGAGGGGCGAGCAGTACTTC.

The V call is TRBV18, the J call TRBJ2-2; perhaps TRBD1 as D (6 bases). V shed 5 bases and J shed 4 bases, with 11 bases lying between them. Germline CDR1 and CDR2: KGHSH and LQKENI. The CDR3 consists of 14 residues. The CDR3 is CASSTDSFTGELFF. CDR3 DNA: TGTGCCAGCTCAACGGACAGTTTCACCGGGGAGCTGTTTTTT.

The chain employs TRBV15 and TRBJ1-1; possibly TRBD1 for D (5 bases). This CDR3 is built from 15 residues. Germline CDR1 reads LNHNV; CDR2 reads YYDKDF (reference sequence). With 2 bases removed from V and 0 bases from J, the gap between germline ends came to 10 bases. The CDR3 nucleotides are TGTGCCACCAGCAGATCCTACAGGATGAACACTGAAGCTTTCTTT. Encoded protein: CATSRSYRMNTEAFF.

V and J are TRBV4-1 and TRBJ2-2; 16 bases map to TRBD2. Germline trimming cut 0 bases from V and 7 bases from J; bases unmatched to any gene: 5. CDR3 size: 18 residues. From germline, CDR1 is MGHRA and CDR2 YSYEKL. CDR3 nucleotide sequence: TGCGCCAGCAGCCAAGATCGCGGGACTAGCGGGAGGGTCGGGGAGCTGTTTTTT. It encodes CASSQDRGTSGRVGELFF.

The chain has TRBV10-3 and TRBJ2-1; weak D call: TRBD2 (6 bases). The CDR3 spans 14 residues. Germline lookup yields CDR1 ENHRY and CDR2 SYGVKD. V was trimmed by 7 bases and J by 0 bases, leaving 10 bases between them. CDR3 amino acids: CAIKAEGSYNEQFF. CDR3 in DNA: TGTGCCATCAAGGCGGAGGGCTCCTACAATGAGCAGTTCTTC.

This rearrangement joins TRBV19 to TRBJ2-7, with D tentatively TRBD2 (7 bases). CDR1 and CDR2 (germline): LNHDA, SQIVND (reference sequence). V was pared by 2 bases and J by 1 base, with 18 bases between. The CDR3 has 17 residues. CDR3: CASSISRGRDTSYEQYF. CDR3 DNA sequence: TGTGCCAGTAGTATATCGAGGGGGAGGGACACTTCCTACGAGCAGTACTTC.

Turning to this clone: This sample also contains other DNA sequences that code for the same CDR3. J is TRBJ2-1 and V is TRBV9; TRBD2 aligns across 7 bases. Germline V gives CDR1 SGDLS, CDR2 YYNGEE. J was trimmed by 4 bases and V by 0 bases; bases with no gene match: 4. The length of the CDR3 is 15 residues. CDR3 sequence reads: CASSVGSGAYNEQFF. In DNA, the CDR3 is TGTGCCAGCAGCGTAGGAAGCGGGGCGTACAATGAGCAGTTCTTC.

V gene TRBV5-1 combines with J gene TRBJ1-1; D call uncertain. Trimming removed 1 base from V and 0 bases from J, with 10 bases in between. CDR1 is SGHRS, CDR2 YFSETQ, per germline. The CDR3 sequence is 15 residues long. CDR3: CASSLMAEMNTEAFF. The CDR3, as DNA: TGCGCCAGCAGCTTGATGGCAGAAATGAACACTGAAGCTTTCTTT. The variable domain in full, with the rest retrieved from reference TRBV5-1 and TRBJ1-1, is KAGVTQTPRYLIKTRGQQVTLSCSPISGHRSVSWYQQTPGQGLQFLFEYFSETQRNKGNFPGRFSGRQFSNSRSEMNVSTLELGDSALYLCASSLMAEMNTEAFFGQGTRLTVV.

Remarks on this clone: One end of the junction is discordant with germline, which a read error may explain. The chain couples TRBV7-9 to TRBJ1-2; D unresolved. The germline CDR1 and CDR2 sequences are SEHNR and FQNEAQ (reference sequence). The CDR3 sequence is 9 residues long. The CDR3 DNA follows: TGTGCCAGCAGCTTAGTAGTGCCGTTC. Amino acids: CASSLVVPF.

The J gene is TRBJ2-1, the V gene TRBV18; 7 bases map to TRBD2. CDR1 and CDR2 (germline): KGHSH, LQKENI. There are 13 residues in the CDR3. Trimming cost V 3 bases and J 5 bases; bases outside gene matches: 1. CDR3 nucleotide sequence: TGTGCCAGCTCACCCCTAGCGGACAATGAGCAGTTCTTC. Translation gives CASSPLADNEQFF.

The CDR3 is CATSRARVGQPQHF. The DNA for the CDR3 is TGTGCCACCAGCAGAGCCCGGGTCGGTCAGCCCCAGCATTTT. This sequence joins TRBV15 and TRBJ1-5; D is unclear. V lost 1 base and J 6 bases, leaving 10 bases between the germline ends. CDR3 length equals 14 residues. CDR1 and CDR2 from the germline V gene are LNHNV and YYDKDF (reference sequence).

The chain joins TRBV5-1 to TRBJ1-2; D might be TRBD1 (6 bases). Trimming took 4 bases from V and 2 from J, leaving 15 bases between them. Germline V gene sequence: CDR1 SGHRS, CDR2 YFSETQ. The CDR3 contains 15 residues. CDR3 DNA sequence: TGCGCCAGCAGCCCCGGACAGACGGGAAACTATGGCTACACCTTC. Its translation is CASSPGQTGNYGYTF.

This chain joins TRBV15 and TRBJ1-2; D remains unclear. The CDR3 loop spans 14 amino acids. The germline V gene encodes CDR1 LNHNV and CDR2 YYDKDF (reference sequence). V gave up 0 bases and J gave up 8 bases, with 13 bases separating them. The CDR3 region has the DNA TGTGCCACCAGCAGAGATGAGGACTGGCACGGCTACACCTTC. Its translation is CATSRDEDWHGYTF.

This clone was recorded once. CDR3 sequence: CASSLAGTRTDTQYF. The CDR3 DNA follows: TGTGCCAGCAGCTTAGCGGGGACTAGGACAGATACGCAGTATTTT. J is TRBJ2-3 and V is TRBV7-2, with 8 nucleotides matching TRBD2. This CDR3 region has 15 residues. The V and J ends lost 0 bases and 3 bases, in that order; junction bases with no gene match: 2. Germline V gene lookup returns CDR1 SGHTA and CDR2 FQGNSA.